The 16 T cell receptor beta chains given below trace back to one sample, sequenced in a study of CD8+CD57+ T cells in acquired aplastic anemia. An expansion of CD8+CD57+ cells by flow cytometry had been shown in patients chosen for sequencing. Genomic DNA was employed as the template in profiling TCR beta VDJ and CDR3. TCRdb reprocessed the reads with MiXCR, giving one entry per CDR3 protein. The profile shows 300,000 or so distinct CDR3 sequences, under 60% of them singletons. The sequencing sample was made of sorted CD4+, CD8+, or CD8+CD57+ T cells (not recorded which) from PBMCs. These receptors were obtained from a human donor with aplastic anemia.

Here the CDR3 reads CASSQVPGQGDEQFF. The DNA of the CDR3 is TGTGCCAGCAGCCAAGTACCGGGACAGGGGGATGAGCAGTTCTTC. The rearrangement uses TRBV14 and TRBJ2-1; TRBD1 agrees at 11 bases. Per germline, CDR1 SGHDN and CDR2 FVKESK. The ends lost 1 base at V and 8 bases at J; junction bases unmatched: 4. This CDR3 has 15 residues.

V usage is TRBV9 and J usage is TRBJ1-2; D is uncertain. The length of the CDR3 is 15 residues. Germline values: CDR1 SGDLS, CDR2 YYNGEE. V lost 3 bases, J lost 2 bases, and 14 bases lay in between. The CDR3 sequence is CASSGGSALNYGYTF. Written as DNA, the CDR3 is TGTGCCAGCAGCGGTGGATCGGCCCTCAACTATGGCTACACCTTC.

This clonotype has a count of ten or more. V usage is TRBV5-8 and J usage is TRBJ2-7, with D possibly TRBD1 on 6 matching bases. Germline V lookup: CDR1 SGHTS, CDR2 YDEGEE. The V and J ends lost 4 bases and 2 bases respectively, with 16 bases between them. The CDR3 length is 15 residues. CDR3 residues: CASSPGDRTTYEQYF. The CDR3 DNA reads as TGTGCCAGCAGCCCGGGTGACAGGACCACCTACGAGCAGTACTTC.

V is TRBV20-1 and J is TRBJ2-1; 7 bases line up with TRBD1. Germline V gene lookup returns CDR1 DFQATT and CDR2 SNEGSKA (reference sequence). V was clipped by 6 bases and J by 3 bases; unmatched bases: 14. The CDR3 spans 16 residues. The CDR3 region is CSARRSVGGLYNEQFF. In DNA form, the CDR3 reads TGCAGTGCCCGCCGGTCCGTAGGGGGCCTCTACAATGAGCAGTTCTTC.

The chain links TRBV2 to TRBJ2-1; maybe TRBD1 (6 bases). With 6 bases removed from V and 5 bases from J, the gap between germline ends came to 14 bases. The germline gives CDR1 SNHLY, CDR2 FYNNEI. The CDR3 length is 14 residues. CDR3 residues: CASRAGTINNEQFF. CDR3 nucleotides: TGTGCCAGCAGAGCTGGGACAATAAACAATGAGCAGTTCTTC.

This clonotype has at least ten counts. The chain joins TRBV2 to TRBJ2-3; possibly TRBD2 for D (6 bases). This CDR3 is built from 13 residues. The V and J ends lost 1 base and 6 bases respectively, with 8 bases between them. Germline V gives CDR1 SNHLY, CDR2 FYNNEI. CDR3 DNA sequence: TGTGCCAGCAGTGAAGATCGGGGGGATACGCAGTATTTT. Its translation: CASSEDRGDTQYF.

CDR3 sequence: CSARDATSGLSNTGELFF. The CDR3 coding sequence is TGCAGTGCTAGAGATGCAACTAGCGGTCTCTCGAACACCGGGGAGCTGTTTTTT. The V and J genes are TRBV20-1 and TRBJ2-2; 8 nucleotides align to TRBD2. The CDR3 is 18 amino acids. J gave up 0 bases and V 0 bases, and 9 bases lay outside the gene matches. The germline V gene encodes CDR1 DFQATT and CDR2 SNEGSKA (reference sequence).

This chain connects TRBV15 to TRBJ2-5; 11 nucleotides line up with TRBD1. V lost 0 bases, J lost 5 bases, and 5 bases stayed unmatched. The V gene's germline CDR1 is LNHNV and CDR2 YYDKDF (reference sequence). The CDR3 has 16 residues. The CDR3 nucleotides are TGTGCCACCAGCAGAGATCGGACAGGGGGCGTGGAGACCCAGTACTTC. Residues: CATSRDRTGGVETQYF.

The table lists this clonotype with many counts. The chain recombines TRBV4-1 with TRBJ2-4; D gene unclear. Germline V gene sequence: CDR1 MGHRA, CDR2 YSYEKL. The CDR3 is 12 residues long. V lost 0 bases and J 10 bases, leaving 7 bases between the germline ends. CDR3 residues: CASSQDERIQYF. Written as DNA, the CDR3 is TGCGCCAGCAGCCAAGATGAAAGAATTCAGTACTTC.

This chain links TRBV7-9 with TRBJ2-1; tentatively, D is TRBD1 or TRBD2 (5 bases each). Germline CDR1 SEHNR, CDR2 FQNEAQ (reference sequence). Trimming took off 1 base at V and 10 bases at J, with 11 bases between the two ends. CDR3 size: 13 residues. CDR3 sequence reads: CASSLGGTGEQFF. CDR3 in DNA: TGTGCCAGCAGCTTAGGGGGGACCGGGGAGCAGTTCTTC. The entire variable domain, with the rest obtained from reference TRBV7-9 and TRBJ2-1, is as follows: DTGVSQNPRHKITKRGQNVTFRCDPISEHNRLYWYRQTLGQGPEFLTYFQNEAQLEKSRLLSDRFSAERPKGSFSTLEIQRTEQGDSAMYLCASSLGGTGEQFFGPGTRLTVL.

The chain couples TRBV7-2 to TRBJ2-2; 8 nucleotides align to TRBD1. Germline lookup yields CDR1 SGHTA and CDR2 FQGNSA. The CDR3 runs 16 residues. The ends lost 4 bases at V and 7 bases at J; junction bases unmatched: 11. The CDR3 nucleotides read TGTGCCAGCAGCTCCATGGGGCAGGGGGCGTTCGGGGAGCTGTTTTTT. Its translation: CASSSMGQGAFGELFF. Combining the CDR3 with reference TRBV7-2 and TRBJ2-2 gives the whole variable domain GAGVSQSPSNKVTEKGKDVELRCDPISGHTALYWYRQSLGQGLEFLIYFQGNSAPDKSGLPSDRFSAERTGGSVSTLTIQRTQQEDSAVYLCASSSMGQGAFGELFFGEGSRLTVL.

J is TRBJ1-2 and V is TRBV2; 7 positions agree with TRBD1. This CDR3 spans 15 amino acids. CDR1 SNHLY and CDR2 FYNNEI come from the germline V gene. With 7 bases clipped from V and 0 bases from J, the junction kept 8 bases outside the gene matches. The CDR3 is CASNPTGRANYGYTF. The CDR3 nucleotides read TGTGCCAGCAATCCGACAGGGCGAGCTAACTATGGCTACACCTTC.

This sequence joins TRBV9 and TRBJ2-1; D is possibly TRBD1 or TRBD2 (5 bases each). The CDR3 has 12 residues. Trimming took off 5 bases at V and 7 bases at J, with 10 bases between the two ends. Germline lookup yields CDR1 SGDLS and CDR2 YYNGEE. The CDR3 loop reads CASRERGNEQFF. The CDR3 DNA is TGTGCCAGCAGGGAGAGGGGAAATGAGCAGTTCTTC.

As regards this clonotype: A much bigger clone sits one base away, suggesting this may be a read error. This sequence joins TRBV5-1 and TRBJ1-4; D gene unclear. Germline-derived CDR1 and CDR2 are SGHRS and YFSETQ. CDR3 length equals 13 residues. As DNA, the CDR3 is TGCGCCAACAGCCTTCAAGGCAGTGAAAAACTGTTTTTT. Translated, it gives CANSLQGSEKLFF. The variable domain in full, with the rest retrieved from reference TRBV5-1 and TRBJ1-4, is KAGVTQTPRYLIKTRGQQVTLSCSPISGHRSVSWYQQTPGQGLQFLFEYFSETQRNKGNFPGRFSGRQFSNSRSEMNVSTLELGDSALYLCANSLQGSEKLFFGSGTQLSVL.

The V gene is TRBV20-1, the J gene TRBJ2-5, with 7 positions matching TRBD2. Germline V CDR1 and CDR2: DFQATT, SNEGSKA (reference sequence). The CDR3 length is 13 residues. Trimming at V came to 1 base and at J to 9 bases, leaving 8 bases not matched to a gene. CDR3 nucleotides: TGCAGTGCTAGAGTGGGGGGGTGGCAGCCCCAGTACTTC. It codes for CSARVGGWQPQYF.

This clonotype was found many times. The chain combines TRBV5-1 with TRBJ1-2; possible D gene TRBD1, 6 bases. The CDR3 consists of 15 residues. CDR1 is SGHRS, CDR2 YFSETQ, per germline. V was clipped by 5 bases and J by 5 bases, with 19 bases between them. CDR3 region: CASSSAGAGAYGYTF. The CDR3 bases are TGCGCCAGCAGTTCTGCGGGGGCGGGGGCGTATGGCTACACCTTC. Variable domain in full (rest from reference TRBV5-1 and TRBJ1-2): KAGVTQTPRYLIKTRGQQVTLSCSPISGHRSVSWYQQTPGQGLQFLFEYFSETQRNKGNFPGRFSGRQFSNSRSEMNVSTLELGDSALYLCASSSAGAGAYGYTFGSGTRLTVV.